A selection of T cell receptor beta chains follows, all from one sample in a study of OX40 agonist ivuxolimab in advanced cancers. The protocol was immunoSEQ multiplex PCR, while the TCRdb copy is restricted to in-frame clones and leaves out a portion. Among 2,000 or so clones listed, about three quarters were seen once. The input for sequencing was CD4+ or CD8+ T cells sorted from blood, taken in a trial of the OX40 agonist ivuxolimab. All receptors come from an adult with an advanced solid tumor such as melanoma, head and neck, liver or kidney cancer. Each CDR3 is given with its conserved first and last residue. D genes are given only for firm matches. Clone size, where shown, is once, few, many, or a class for clones that have expanded.

V: TRBV28
length: 16
size: few
J: TRBJ1-5
D: NA
DNA: TGTGCCAGCAGTTTTCCGGGGGTGGAAGGCAATCAGCCCCAGCATTTT
CDR3: CASSFPGVEGNQPQHF

V: TRBV27
length: 14
size: NA
J: TRBJ1-2
D: TRBD1
DNA: TGTGCCAGCAGTTCGGACAGGGAGGGCTATGGCTACACCTTC
CDR3: CASSSDREGYGYTF

V: TRBV10-3
length: 13
size: NA
J: TRBJ2-1
D: NA
DNA: TGTGCCATCATTAGGACTGGGGACAATGAGCAGTTCTTC
CDR3: CAIIRTGDNEQFF

V: TRBV28
length: 14
size: large
J: TRBJ1-1
D: NA
DNA: TGTGCCAGCCGGTGGGCAGGGATGAACACTGAAGCTTTCTTT
CDR3: CASRWAGMNTEAFF

V: TRBV28
length: 14
size: NA
J: TRBJ2-5
D: NA
DNA: TGTGCCAGCAATCCCAAAATGGGGCGGGAGACCCAGTACTTC
CDR3: CASNPKMGRETQYF

V: TRBV7-9
length: 14
size: few
J: TRBJ2-7
D: TRBD1
DNA: TGTGCCAGCAGCCACCGGGACAGGAACTACGAGCAGTACTTC
CDR3: CASSHRDRNYEQYF

V: TRBV9
length: 15
size: NA
J: TRBJ2-5
D: TRBD2
DNA: TGTGCCAGCAGCGTAGCAACTAGCGGGCAAGAGACCCAGTACTTC
CDR3: CASSVATSGQETQYF

V: TRBV7-9
length: 11
size: NA
J: TRBJ1-3
D: NA
DNA: TGTGCCAGCAGATACGGAAACACCATATATTTT
CDR3: CASRYGNTIYF

V: TRBV4-2
length: 15
size: NA
J: TRBJ2-7
D: TRBD2
DNA: TGTGCCAGCAGCCAAGGCCTAGCGGGCTCCTACGAGCAGTACTTC
CDR3: CASSQGLAGSYEQYF

V: TRBV7-9
length: 15
size: NA
J: TRBJ2-3
D: NA
DNA: TGTGCCAGCAGCCCCTTTTACGGGAGCACAGATACGCAGTATTTT
CDR3: CASSPFYGSTDTQYF

V: TRBV27
length: 14
size: NA
J: TRBJ1-2
D: NA
DNA: TGTGCCAGCGGCCAAGGGGGTCTGCATTATGGCTACACCTTC
CDR3: CASGQGGLHYGYTF

V: TRBV27
length: 17
size: NA
J: TRBJ2-3
D: TRBD2
DNA: TGTGCCAGCAGTATCCTGGAAGCTAGCGGGGACACAGATACGCAGTATTTT
CDR3: CASSILEASGDTDTQYF

V: TRBV4-2
length: 11
size: NA
J: TRBJ1-1
D: NA
DNA: TGTGCCAGCAGCCAAGCATTAAAAGCTTTCTTT
CDR3: CASSQALKAFF

V: TRBV28
length: 15
size: NA
J: TRBJ2-7
D: TRBD1
DNA: TGTGCCAGCAGTTTATCCACAGGGGGCTTCTACGAGCAGTACTTC
CDR3: CASSLSTGGFYEQYF

V: TRBV9
length: 17
size: NA
J: TRBJ2-5
D: TRBD2
DNA: TGTGCCAGCAGCGTAGGGACTAGCGGGAGGATGGAAGAGACCCAGTACTTC
CDR3: CASSVGTSGRMEETQYF

V: TRBV6-5
length: 14
size: NA
J: TRBJ2-1
D: NA
DNA: TGTGCCAGTGCAACCGGGAGACCCTACAATGAGCAGTTCTTC
CDR3: CASATGRPYNEQFF

V: TRBV7-2
length: 13
size: NA
J: TRBJ2-7
D: NA
DNA: TGTGCCAGCAGCTCCGGGACGCTAAACGAGCAGTACTTC
CDR3: CASSSGTLNEQYF

V: TRBV29-1
length: 11
size: NA
J: TRBJ2-7
D: NA
DNA: TGCAGCGTTGCGGTCTCCTACGAGCAGTACTTC
CDR3: CSVAVSYEQYF

V: TRBV27
length: 15
size: NA
J: TRBJ2-1
D: NA
DNA: TGTGCCAGCAGCCTCCGGGGCGGCCGCTACAATGAGCAGTTCTTC
CDR3: CASSLRGGRYNEQFF

V: TRBV11-2
length: 14
size: NA
J: TRBJ2-7
D: TRBD2
DNA: TGTGCCAGCAGCCCTAGCGGGAGGACCTACGAGCAGTACTTC
CDR3: CASSPSGRTYEQYF

V: TRBV25-1
length: 14
size: few
J: TRBJ2-1
D: NA
DNA: TGTGCCAGCAGTGAACGCGGATACTACAATGAGCAGTTCTTC
CDR3: CASSERGYYNEQFF

V: TRBV7-3
length: 13
size: NA
J: TRBJ2-1
D: NA
DNA: TGTGCCAGCAGACTGGAACTACACAATGAGCAGTTCTTC
CDR3: CASRLELHNEQFF

V: TRBV6-5
length: 12
size: NA
J: TRBJ1-5
D: NA
DNA: TGTGCCAGCAGTGCCAACAATCAGCCCCAGCATTTT
CDR3: CASSANNQPQHF

V: TRBV28
length: 14
size: few
J: TRBJ2-1
D: TRBD2
DNA: TGTGCCAGCCGTCCCCCGGGGGGGATCAATGAGCAGTTCTTC
CDR3: CASRPPGGINEQFF

V: TRBV4-2
length: 17
size: NA
J: TRBJ2-2
D: NA
DNA: TGTGCCAGCAGCCAAGATGGGCCCGGGGCACCAAGTGGGGAGCTGTTTTTT
CDR3: CASSQDGPGAPSGELFF

V: TRBV10-2
length: 17
size: NA
J: TRBJ1-5
D: TRBD1
DNA: TGCGCCAGCGGATCAGGGGGCCCCCCCTCTTATGATCAGCCCCAGCATTTT
CDR3: CASGSGGPPSYDQPQHF